This note documents a single T cell receptor beta chain sequence. The data originate from a study of T cells in Graves' hyperthyroidism and ophthalmopathy. Overall study context: Peripheral blood was drawn at first diagnosis, prior to all treatment.

TCR beta CDR3 regions were amplified from RNA transcripts. Using the HTBI primer set, a first-round RT-PCR was run on the TCR CDR3. One entry per CDR3 protein, called by TCRdb with MiXCR from the multiplex PCR reads. Seen here are some 500,000 distinct CDR3 sequences, 14% observed once, and the top ten hold around 17%. Reasons for excluding patients were uncontrolled infection, other autoimmune disease, pregnancy or lactation. The V gene end was trimmed by 4 bases and the J gene end by 1 base; junction bases not matched to a gene: 9. Germline V gene data show CDR1 as MDHEN and CDR2 as SYDVKM. CDR3 size: 18 residues.

The sample consisted of blood. The source is a woman between 18 and 29 years old with Graves' hyperthyroidism. The V call is TRBV28, the J call TRBJ2-1, with 11 bases matching TRBD2. The CDR3 sequence: CASSSIAGGPQSYNEQFF. The CDR3 coding sequence is TGTGCCAGCAGTTCCATAGCGGGAGGGCCTCAGTCCTACAATGAGCAGTTCTTC. The variable domain in full, completed from reference TRBV28 and TRBJ2-1, reads DVKVTQSSRYLVKRTGEKVFLECVQDMDHENMFWYRQDPGLGLRLIYFSYDVKMKEKGDIPEGYSVSREKKERFSLILESASTNQTSMYLCASSSIAGGPQSYNEQFFGPGTRLTVL.